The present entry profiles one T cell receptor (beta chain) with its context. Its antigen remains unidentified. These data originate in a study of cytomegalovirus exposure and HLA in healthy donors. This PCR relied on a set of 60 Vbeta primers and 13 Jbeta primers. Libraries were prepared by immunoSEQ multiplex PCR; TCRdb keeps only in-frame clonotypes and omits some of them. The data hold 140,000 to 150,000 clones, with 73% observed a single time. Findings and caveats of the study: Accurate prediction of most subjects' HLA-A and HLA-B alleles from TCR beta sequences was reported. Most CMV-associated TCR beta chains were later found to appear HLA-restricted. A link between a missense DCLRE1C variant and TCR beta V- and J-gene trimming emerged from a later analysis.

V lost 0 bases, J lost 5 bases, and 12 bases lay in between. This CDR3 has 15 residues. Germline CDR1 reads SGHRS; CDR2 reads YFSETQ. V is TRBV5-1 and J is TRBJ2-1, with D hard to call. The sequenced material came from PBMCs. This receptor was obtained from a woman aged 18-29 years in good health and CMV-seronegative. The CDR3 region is CASSLGFGFDNEQFF. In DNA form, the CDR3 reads TGCGCCAGCAGCTTGGGTTTCGGGTTCGACAATGAGCAGTTCTTC. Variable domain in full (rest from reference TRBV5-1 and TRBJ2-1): KAGVTQTPRYLIKTRGQQVTLSCSPISGHRSVSWYQQTPGQGLQFLFEYFSETQRNKGNFPGRFSGRQFSNSRSEMNVSTLELGDSALYLCASSLGFGFDNEQFFGPGTRLTVL.